The clone carrying this T cell receptor beta chain is labeled as medium-sized (0.01 to 0.1%). This beta chain is an unintended read in a library built for alpha chains; its size means little. The sample originates from a study of HIV-infected patients and healthy controls. Antiretroviral therapy had run roughly three months, about 14 weeks, before follow-up blood collection. The repertoire came from unfractionated whole blood and reflected all unsorted peripheral T cells. cDNA was made from 500 ng RNA using alpha and beta constant primers. Using multiplexing indices, alpha and beta chain libraries were generated apart by chain-specific third strand synthesis. One entry per CDR3 protein, called by TCRdb with MiXCR from the 5' RACE reads. The table records around 8,600 distinct CDR3 sequences, approximately 6.8% of them present only once. The CDR3 extends over 13 amino acids. From germline, CDR1 is SQVTM and CDR2 ANQGSEA. V was trimmed by 4 bases and J by 7 bases, leaving 17 bases between them.

The TCR comes from an adult with HIV infection. V is TRBV29-1 and J is TRBJ2-7; D gene unclear. Sequencing was performed on blood, taken during antiretroviral therapy. The CDR3 loop is CSVVDSFLSEQYF. Here the CDR3 DNA reads TGCAGCGTTGTGGATAGCTTTCTGAGTGAGCAGTACTTC.